This entry describes one TCR beta chain. Its antigen is not identified. Using immunoSEQ multiplex PCR, the repertoire was profiled, and TCRdb retains in-frame clones only, with some absent. This sample has just over 150,000 clones, with around 86% found just once. These data belong to a study of T cell responses to AZD1222 COVID-19 vaccine. This CDR3 contains 13 residues. Trimming cost V 2 bases and J 7 bases; bases outside gene matches: 2. The V gene's germline CDR1 is MDHEN and CDR2 SYDVKM. Pooled together were second doses at about 4 or about 12 weeks. General observations from the study: Baseline testing showed seropositivity in only a handful of AZD1222 recipients.

The material sequenced was peripheral blood, taken 28 days after the second AZD1222 dose. The TCR originated in an adult who received the AZD1222 COVID-19 vaccine. The chain recombines TRBV28 with TRBJ2-3, with 8 positions matching TRBD2. This CDR3 is CASSLAGGNTQYF. CDR3 nucleotide sequence: TGTGCCAGCAGTTTAGCGGGGGGAAATACGCAGTATTTT.